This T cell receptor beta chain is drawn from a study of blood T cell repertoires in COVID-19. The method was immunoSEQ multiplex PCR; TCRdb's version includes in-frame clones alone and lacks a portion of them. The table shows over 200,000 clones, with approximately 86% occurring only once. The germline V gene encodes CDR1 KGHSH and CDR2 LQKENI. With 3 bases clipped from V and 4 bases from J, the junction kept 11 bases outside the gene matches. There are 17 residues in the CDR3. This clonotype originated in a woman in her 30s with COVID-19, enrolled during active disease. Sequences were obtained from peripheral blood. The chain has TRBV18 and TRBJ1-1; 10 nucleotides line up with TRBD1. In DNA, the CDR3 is TGTGCCAGCTCACCCGACAGGGGGCGCGGAAAGACCACTGAAGCTTTCTTT. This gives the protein CASSPDRGRGKTTEAFF.